This T cell receptor (beta chain) was captured by sequencing in a study of blood T cells in healthy people across ages. V was clipped by 0 bases and J by 1 base, with 9 bases between them. The CDR3 sequence is 15 residues long. The germline CDR1 and CDR2 sequences are SGHTS and YDEGEE. There are a few counts of this clonotype. Antigen unknown. General observations from the study: The study found more naive CD4+ cells and higher diversity in long-lived than aged donors. Underestimates were what the diversity estimates from one million T cells were considered to be.

Each of the donors had around 9 milliliters of peripheral blood drawn into EDTA-treated Vacutainer tubes. A sample-barcoded 5' primer and a J-beta primer mix were used in a second PCR of roughly 6 to 11 cycles. Template switching added a 12-random-nucleotide identifier to every cDNA molecule. Each CDR3 protein is one row after TCRdb ran MiXCR on the 5' RACE reads. The profile shows about 970,000 distinct CDR3 sequences, roughly 47% of them singletons. The receptor was derived from a woman aged 60-70 years in good health. The source material was blood. This rearrangement joins TRBV5-8 to TRBJ2-3; the D is unclear. The chain's CDR3 is CASSLGVSGTDTQYF. For the CDR3, the DNA is TGTGCCAGCAGCTTGGGGGTCTCAGGCACAGATACGCAGTATTTT.